These 10 T cell receptor beta chains were all obtained from the same sample, sequenced in a study of molecular identifiers for immune sequencing clone quantification. Each CDR3 protein gets one entry after TCRdb re-called the PCR reads with MiXCR. The data show 490,000 or so distinct CDR3 sequences, with roughly 25% seen just once and roughly 0.79% held by the top ten. Material: naive CD8+ T cells from blood, with Jurkat cell RNA spiked in. The subset: FACS-sorted CD8+CD4-CCR7+CD45RA+ naive T cells. The receptors here all came from a human donor in good health. Some libraries in this study had Jurkat cell RNA spiked in.

This clonotype was observed at least ten times. The CDR3 DNA reads as TGTGCCAGCAGCTCCCCCCCTGGCCCCACAGATACGCAGTATTTT. It specifies CASSSPPGPTDTQYF. The chain has TRBV7-9 and TRBJ2-3; D gene unclear. Trimming took 4 bases from V and 2 from J, leaving 13 bases between them. Germline V gene lookup returns CDR1 SEHNR and CDR2 FQNEAQ (reference sequence). There are 15 residues in the CDR3.

The table lists this clonotype with a count of one. A much larger clone differs from this one at a single base, so this may be a read error. The conserved closing phenylalanine or tryptophan is absent in this CDR3, likely reflecting a read error. The CDR3 region has the DNA TGTGCCACCAGCAGCAACAGGGAGTGGGACGATCAGCCCCAGCATATT. This translates into CATSSNREWDDQPQHI. This chain links TRBV15 with TRBJ1-5, with D possibly matching TRBD1 (6 bases). V was cut by 3 bases and J by 5 bases, with 17 bases left in between. This CDR3 spans 16 amino acids. Germline V gene sequence: CDR1 LNHNV, CDR2 YYDKDF (reference sequence).

The sample holds one count of this clonotype. The junction departs from germline at one end; a sequencing error may be responsible. This rearrangement joins TRBV7-6 to TRBJ1-1; the D gene is possibly TRBD1 (6 bases). The CDR3 is made up of 13 amino acids. Germline V CDR1 and CDR2: SGHVS, FNYEAQ. CDR3 in DNA: TGTGCCAGCGGCTTAGGGGGGGACGCTGAAGCTTTCTTT. Translating it yields CASGLGGDAEAFF. Combining the CDR3 with reference TRBV7-6 and TRBJ1-1 gives the whole variable domain GAGVSQSPRYKVTKRGQDVALRCDPISGHVSLYWYRQALGQGPEFLTYFNYEAQQDKSGLPNDRFSAERPEGSISTLTIQRTEQRDSAMYRCASGLGGDAEAFFGQGTRLTVV.

This clonotype was found many times. CDR3 in DNA: TGTGCCAGCAGCCAAGAGCTTATCCAAGAGACCCAGTACTTC. Translated: CASSQELIQETQYF. J is TRBJ2-5 and V is TRBV3-1; D gene ambiguous. Trimming pared 0 bases from V and 1 base from J, leaving 6 bases between. Germline assignment: CDR1 LGHDT and CDR2 YNNKEL (reference sequence). CDR3 length: 14 amino acids.

This clonotype was counted at least ten times. V gene TRBV27 combines with J gene TRBJ1-5, with D unresolved. V was clipped by 1 base and J by 4 bases, with 5 bases between them. The CDR3 has 13 residues. The V gene's germline CDR1 is MNHEY and CDR2 SMNVEV (reference sequence). The CDR3 loop is CASSLWQNQPQHF. The DNA for the CDR3 is TGTGCCAGCAGTTTATGGCAAAATCAGCCCCAGCATTTT.

This clonotype occurred a few times. The chain couples TRBV12-3 or TRBV12-4 to TRBJ2-1; D may be TRBD2 (6 bases). Trimming left V 6 bases short and J 4 bases short, with 19 bases between. There are 16 residues in the CDR3. The CDR3 DNA is TGTGCCAGCAGCCCGGAGGGCCGCGAACAGTACAATGAGCAGTTCTTC. Its translation is CASSPEGREQYNEQFF.

The chain has TRBV23-1 and TRBJ2-2; D unclear. TRBV23-1 is classed as an ORF, of uncertain function. The CDR3 is made up of 14 amino acids. The V and J ends lost 9 bases and 0 bases respectively, with 11 bases between them. CDR3 DNA: TGCGCCAGACCCTCGGCAGCGAACACCGGGGAGCTGTTTTTT. As protein: CARPSAANTGELFF.

This clonotype showed up many times. This rearrangement joins TRBV6-2 or TRBV6-3 to TRBJ2-7; D possibly corresponds to TRBD2 (5 bases). Germline V CDR1 and CDR2: MNHEY, SVGEGT. The CDR3 covers 14 residues. V lost 5 bases and J lost 0, with 11 bases in between. The CDR3 reads CASSPRGLSYEQYF. DNA of the CDR3: TGTGCCAGCAGTCCAAGAGGGCTCTCCTACGAGCAGTACTTC.

The chain uses TRBV20-1 and TRBJ1-1, with TRBD1 identical over 8 bases. The CDR3 is 14 amino acids. CDR1 is DFQATT, CDR2 SNEGSKA, per germline (reference sequence). J was trimmed by 4 bases and V by 7 bases; bases with no gene match: 11. CDR3 DNA sequence: TGCAGTGGAACCCCCGAGACAGGGGTCACTGAAGCTTTCTTT. Protein sequence: CSGTPETGVTEAFF.

This clonotype has at least ten counts. The CDR3 DNA follows: TGTGCCAGCAGCCAAGTCGGGACAGGGTACGAGCAGTACTTC. Protein: CASSQVGTGYEQYF. The rearrangement uses TRBV4-2 and TRBJ2-7; 9 bases are shared with TRBD1. The germline CDR1 and CDR2 sequences are LGHNA and YNFKEQ. Losses at the gene ends were 1 base for V and 4 bases for J; bases not matched to a gene: 2. The CDR3 runs to 14 residues.